This TCR beta chain was recorded in a study of identical twins. General study points: Whereas memory repertoires showed no such difference, abundant cord blood beta clonotypes carried fewer insertions.

The CDR3 covers 14 residues. Germline V lookup: CDR1 DFQATT, CDR2 SNEGSKA (reference sequence). The ends lost 3 bases at V and 7 bases at J; junction bases unmatched: 7. This clonotype has more than one count but fewer than ten. Its specificity is unknown. TCRdb re-analysed the 5' RACE reads in MiXCR, keeping a single row per CDR3 protein. The repertoire includes fewer than 550,000 distinct CDR3 sequences, roughly an eighth of them detected once, and 0.95% to 1% sits in the top ten. This same sample was also taken into another study, of yellow fever vaccine responses in identical twins. That source adds: Reported findings indicate that twins' vaccine T cell responses seemed partially convergent, partially personalized.

The sequence derives from a woman between 18 and 29 years old in good health. The chain uses TRBV20-1 and TRBJ2-4; TRBD1 agrees at 9 bases. Sample: CD4+ T cells sorted from blood. CDR3 in amino acids: CSARGQGMWNIQYF. For the CDR3, the DNA is TGCAGTGCTAGGGGACAGGGAATGTGGAACATTCAGTACTTC.